The 28 T cell receptor beta chains listed next were all sequenced from one sample in a study of OX40 agonist ivuxolimab in advanced cancers. Measured with immunoSEQ multiplex PCR; TCRdb has only the in-frame clones, and not every one. The data show tens of thousands of clones, with roughly 83% seen just once and approximately 1.5% held by the top ten. The starting material was CD4+ or CD8+ T cells sorted from blood, obtained in a trial of the OX40 agonist ivuxolimab. The receptor source for this set is an adult with an advanced solid tumor such as melanoma, head and neck, liver or kidney cancer.

V usage is TRBV5-1 and J usage is TRBJ1-6; no firm D call. The CDR3 loop spans 17 amino acids. V was pared by 2 bases and J by 3 bases, with 15 bases between. Germline V CDR1 and CDR2: SGHRS, YFSETQ. The CDR3 sequence: CASSLRSGGGYNSPLHF. CDR3 nucleotide sequence: TGCGCCAGCAGCTTAAGGTCGGGCGGCGGCTATAATTCACCCCTCCACTTT.

The V call is TRBV5-4, the J call TRBJ2-1; 8 bases are shared with TRBD1. V lost 4 bases to trimming and J lost 6 bases; unmatched junction nucleotides: 3. Per the germline V gene, CDR1 is SGHNT and CDR2 is YYREEE (reference sequence). The CDR3 contains 13 residues. As DNA, the CDR3 is TGTGCCAGCAGCCGAGACAGGGGCAATGAGCAGTTCTTC. Amino acid sequence: CASSRDRGNEQFF. The whole variable domain, remainder taken from reference TRBV5-4 and TRBJ2-1, is ETGVTQSPTHLIKTRGQQVTLRCSSQSGHNTVSWYQQALGQGPQFIFQYYREEENGRGNFPPRFSGLQFPNYSSELNVNALELDDSALYLCASSRDRGNEQFFGPGTRLTVL.

CDR3 sequence reads: CASSLPGLDQPQHF. CDR3 bases: TGTGCCAGCAGCCTACCGGGGCTCGATCAGCCCCAGCATTTT. The chain employs TRBV5-6 and TRBJ1-5, with a tentative D call TRBD1 (5 bases). The CDR3 contains 14 residues. Germline V gene data show CDR1 as SGHDT and CDR2 as YYEEEE. V shed 4 bases and J shed 5 bases, with 13 bases lying between them.

The gene calls are TRBV5-1 and TRBJ1-4; perhaps TRBD1 as D (5 bases). This CDR3 spans 15 amino acids. In germline, CDR1 is SGHRS, CDR2 YFSETQ. The V end was cut by 0 bases, the J end by 8 bases, with 14 bases between. Here the CDR3 DNA reads TGCGCCAGCAGCTTGGCCCGGTTCAGGGCGGAAAAACTGTTTTTT. It encodes CASSLARFRAEKLFF.

This chain joins TRBV5-1 and TRBJ2-3; D may be TRBD2 (7 bases). Germline V gene data show CDR1 as SGHRS and CDR2 as YFSETQ. The CDR3 spans 16 residues. V was cut by 4 bases and J by 0 bases, with 15 bases left in between. Written as DNA, the CDR3 is TGCGCCAGCAGCCCCCGAGGGGGGGCTAGCACAGATACGCAGTATTTT. Protein product: CASSPRGGASTDTQYF.

This rearrangement joins TRBV11-2 to TRBJ2-5; no clear D gene. CDR1 and CDR2 from the germline V gene are SGHAT and FQNNGV. The CDR3 extends over 11 amino acids. The ends were cut back, 1 base at V and 4 bases at J, with 1 base in the middle. CDR3 residues: CASSLGETQYF. CDR3 DNA sequence: TGTGCCAGCAGCTTAGGAGAGACCCAGTACTTC.

The DNA of the CDR3 is TGTGCCAGCAGCTTAGAATGGTTGACAGGGGGGTCATACGAGCAGTACTTC. Translated: CASSLEWLTGGSYEQYF. The gene calls are TRBV7-8 and TRBJ2-7; 9 bases agree with TRBD1. CDR3 length: 17 amino acids. With 1 base clipped from V and 4 bases from J, the junction kept 11 bases outside the gene matches. CDR1 is SGHVS, CDR2 FQNEAQ, per germline.

The rearrangement links TRBV5-1 to TRBJ1-6, with TRBD1 identical over 8 bases. J lost 6 bases, V lost 5 bases, and 10 bases had no gene match. From germline, CDR1 is SGHRS and CDR2 YFSETQ. The CDR3 is 16 residues long. In DNA, the CDR3 is TGCGCCAGCAGTCTCACCACAGGGGGTCTTAATTCACCCCTCCACTTT. Its protein product is CASSLTTGGLNSPLHF.

The genes are TRBV28 and TRBJ2-3, with 11 bases matching TRBD2. The CDR3 spans 16 residues. CDR1 and CDR2 from the germline V gene are MDHEN and SYDVKM. The ends lost 4 bases at V and 6 bases at J; junction bases unmatched: 9. CDR3 sequence: CASSSMLAGGRDTQYF. CDR3 DNA: TGTGCCAGCAGTTCCATGCTAGCGGGGGGCAGGGATACGCAGTATTTT.

The chain employs TRBV6-6 and TRBJ2-7; TRBD2 agrees at 9 bases. V lost 0 bases, J lost 6 bases, and 9 bases stayed unmatched. The CDR3 spans 16 residues. CDR1 MNHNY and CDR2 SVGAGI come from the germline V gene (reference sequence). CDR3 in amino acids: CASSYSVGRGGSEQYF. The CDR3 nucleotides read TGTGCCAGCAGTTACTCAGTCGGGCGGGGGGGGTCCGAGCAGTACTTC.

V is TRBV5-1 and J is TRBJ1-3; possible D gene TRBD1, 6 bases. CDR1 and CDR2 from the germline V gene are SGHRS and YFSETQ. The CDR3 consists of 13 residues. V was clipped by 9 bases and J by 2 bases, with 12 bases between them. In nucleotides, the CDR3 is TGCGCCACCAGGGGAGGGACTGGAAACACCATATATTTT. Translated: CATRGGTGNTIYF.

The rearrangement uses TRBV9 and TRBJ1-1, with 11 bases fitting TRBD1. The CDR3 extends over 19 amino acids. V dropped 7 bases and J dropped 6; count of bases not matched to a gene: 23. Per the germline V gene, CDR1 is SGDLS and CDR2 is YYNGEE. The CDR3 spells CASHPMGPGTGGRFPEAFF. The CDR3 DNA reads as TGTGCCAGCCACCCAATGGGCCCCGGGACAGGGGGAAGGTTCCCTGAAGCTTTCTTT.

The chain combines TRBV4-1 with TRBJ2-1; D ambiguous. Germline CDR1 reads MGHRA; CDR2 reads YSYEKL. This CDR3 has 15 residues. Trimming took 2 bases from V and 5 from J, leaving 13 bases between them. As DNA, the CDR3 is TGCGCCAGCAGCCAAATATCCCCTCCCCACAATGAGCAGTTCTTC. As protein: CASSQISPPHNEQFF.

By its share, this clone is medium-sized. This chain links TRBV19 with TRBJ2-7; D possibly uses TRBD1 or TRBD2 (5 bases each). The CDR3 runs 14 residues. Trimming shortened V by 5 bases and J by 2 bases, and 13 bases separated the two germline ends. In germline, CDR1 is LNHDA, CDR2 SQIVND (reference sequence). CDR3 amino acids: CASSYGDPTYEQYF. DNA of the CDR3: TGTGCCAGTAGTTATGGGGACCCCACCTACGAGCAGTACTTC.

Comment on this clone: At one end, the junction sequence differs from germline, possibly due to a read error. The V gene is TRBV7-6, the J gene TRBJ2-7, with 7 bases identical to TRBD1. Germline CDR1 and CDR2: SGHVS and FNYEAQ. The CDR3 covers 14 residues. The CDR3 loop reads CAGSAQGTDYEQYF. The CDR3 region has the DNA TGTGCCGGCAGCGCCCAAGGGACAGACTACGAGCAGTACTTC.

This clone appeared once. The gene calls are TRBV5-1 and TRBJ2-4; D is perhaps TRBD1 or TRBD2 (5 bases each). Germline loops: CDR1 SGHRS, CDR2 YFSETQ. There are 14 residues in the CDR3. The V end lost 0 bases, the J end lost 5 bases, and 9 bases lay between the germline ends. The DNA for the CDR3 is TGCGCCAGCAGCTTGGGGGGGACCCAAAACATTCAGTACTTC. It codes for CASSLGGTQNIQYF.

This chain connects TRBV6-5 to TRBJ1-6, with TRBD1 as a possible D gene (5 bases). The V and J ends lost 10 bases and 6 bases respectively, with 16 bases between them. This CDR3 is 14 amino acids long. Germline V lookup: CDR1 MNHEY, CDR2 SVGAGI. CDR3: CATDKSGANSPLHF. CDR3 DNA sequence: TGTGCCACCGATAAAAGTGGGGCTAATTCACCCCTCCACTTT.

V usage is TRBV15 and J usage is TRBJ2-1; possible D gene TRBD1, 6 bases. The CDR3 runs 15 residues. The germline V gene has CDR1 LNHNV and CDR2 YYDKDF (reference sequence). V lost 1 base and J lost 1, with 8 bases in between. DNA of the CDR3: TGTGCCACCAGCAGAGTAACAGGGTCCTACAATGAGCAGTTCTTC. Protein: CATSRVTGSYNEQFF.

V usage is TRBV7-9 and J usage is TRBJ1-4; no firm D call. Per germline, CDR1 SEHNR and CDR2 FQNEAQ (reference sequence). The CDR3 covers 14 residues. Trimming cost V 5 bases and J 2 bases, with 9 bases left between them. The DNA for the CDR3 is TGTGCCAGCAGCAAGTGGGAGACTAATGAAAAACTGTTTTTT. This encodes CASSKWETNEKLFF.

The V and J genes are TRBV6-4 and TRBJ1-2; tentatively, D is TRBD1 (6 bases). Looked up from germline, CDR1 is MRHNA and CDR2 is SNTAGT. V was clipped by 11 bases and J by 0 bases, with 19 bases between them. This CDR3 comprises 15 residues. CDR3 sequence (DNA): TGTGCCGGGATAGGGGGGCCAAACACTAACTATGGCTACACCTTC. This translates into CAGIGGPNTNYGYTF.

This clone was seen only once. The V call is TRBV6-6, the J call TRBJ2-1, with D hard to call. V shed 2 bases and J shed 7 bases, with 12 bases lying between them. In germline, CDR1 is MNHNY, CDR2 SVGAGI (reference sequence). The CDR3 loop spans 14 amino acids. For the CDR3, the DNA is TGTGCCAGCAGTTACGTGGCACCAAGGAATGAGCAGTTCTTC. Encoded protein: CASSYVAPRNEQFF.

This sequence joins TRBV5-5 and TRBJ2-3, with D possibly matching TRBD1 (5 bases). The germline gives CDR1 SGHKS, CDR2 YYEKEE (reference sequence). Trimming removed 4 bases from V and 1 base from J, with 16 bases in between. CDR3 length: 16 residues. CDR3 nucleotide sequence: TGTGCCAGCAGCGGCAAGGGGCAGGTTGGCACAGATACGCAGTATTTT. Translating it yields CASSGKGQVGTDTQYF.

The J gene is TRBJ1-4, the V gene TRBV6-6; D is possibly TRBD1 (5 bases). From germline, CDR1 is MNHNY and CDR2 SVGAGI (reference sequence). This CDR3 comprises 13 residues. V was cut by 11 bases and J by 3 bases, with 13 bases left in between. The chain's CDR3 is CASQRGPNEKLFF. In nucleotides, the CDR3 is TGTGCCTCTCAGCGGGGACCTAATGAAAAACTGTTTTTT.

This chain links TRBV7-8 with TRBJ1-1; D remains ambiguous. Germline loops: CDR1 SGHVS, CDR2 FQNEAQ. The length of the CDR3 is 13 residues. The V and J ends lost 1 base and 8 bases respectively, with 11 bases between them. The CDR3 nucleotides read TGTGCCAGCAGCTTAGGAGTAGCGAAGGAAGCTTTCTTT. It yields the protein CASSLGVAKEAFF. The variable domain in full, completed from reference TRBV7-8 and TRBJ1-1, reads GAGVSQSPRYKVAKRGQDVALRCDPISGHVSLFWYQQALGQGPEFLTYFQNEAQLDKSGLPSDRFFAERPEGSVSTLKIQRTQQEDSAVYLCASSLGVAKEAFFGQGTRLTVV.

The chain employs TRBV4-1 and TRBJ2-7; 10 bases match TRBD2. There are 15 residues in the CDR3. Per the germline V gene, CDR1 is MGHRA and CDR2 is YSYEKL. Unmatched junction bases numbered 6, after V lost 4 bases and J lost 3 bases. CDR3 in amino acids: CASSLIAGGDYEQYF. Written as DNA, the CDR3 is TGCGCCAGCAGCCTGATAGCGGGGGGAGACTACGAGCAGTACTTC.

This sequence joins TRBV5-6 and TRBJ2-7; a possible D gene is TRBD1 (5 bases). V lost 4 bases to trimming and J lost 2 bases, with 13 bases between them. This CDR3 region has 14 residues. In germline, CDR1 is SGHDT, CDR2 YYEEEE. CDR3: CASSTRQTPYEQYF. CDR3 coding DNA: TGTGCCAGCAGCACCCGACAGACCCCCTACGAGCAGTACTTC.

The chain has TRBV11-1 and TRBJ2-5; possibly TRBD2 for D (6 bases). V lost 1 base and J lost 5, with 8 bases in between. CDR1 and CDR2 (germline): SGHAT, FQDESV (reference sequence). The CDR3 runs 13 residues. CDR3 loop: CASSLGGVETQYF. The CDR3, as DNA: TGTGCCAGCAGCTTAGGCGGGGTGGAGACCCAGTACTTC.

The genes are TRBV5-4 and TRBJ2-5; possibly TRBD2 for D (5 bases). The germline gives CDR1 SGHNT, CDR2 YYREEE (reference sequence). This CDR3 is built from 15 residues. V lost 0 bases to trimming and J lost 5 bases, with 14 bases between them. In DNA, the CDR3 is TGTGCCAGCAGCTTGGACAGTCTAGAGCGGGAGACCCAGTACTTC. Its protein is CASSLDSLERETQYF.